This record covers a single TCR beta chain. With 5 bases clipped from V and 2 bases from J, the junction kept 8 bases outside the gene matches. The length of the CDR3 is 16 residues. TCRdb redid the calling of the PCR reads with MiXCR, one entry per CDR3 protein. The sample holds approximately 84,000 distinct CDR3 sequences, 45% to 65% seen once. This record belongs to a study of CDR3 diversity in severe acne. The sample consisted of blood. The clonotype originates from a male donor in good health, without acne. The chain is built from TRBV12-3 or TRBV12-4 and TRBJ2-7; 11 nucleotides line up with TRBD2. Here the CDR3 reads CASSPGLAGLPYEQYF. The DNA for the CDR3 is TGTGCCAGCAGTCCTGGACTAGCGGGTTTGCCCTACGAGCAGTACTTC.